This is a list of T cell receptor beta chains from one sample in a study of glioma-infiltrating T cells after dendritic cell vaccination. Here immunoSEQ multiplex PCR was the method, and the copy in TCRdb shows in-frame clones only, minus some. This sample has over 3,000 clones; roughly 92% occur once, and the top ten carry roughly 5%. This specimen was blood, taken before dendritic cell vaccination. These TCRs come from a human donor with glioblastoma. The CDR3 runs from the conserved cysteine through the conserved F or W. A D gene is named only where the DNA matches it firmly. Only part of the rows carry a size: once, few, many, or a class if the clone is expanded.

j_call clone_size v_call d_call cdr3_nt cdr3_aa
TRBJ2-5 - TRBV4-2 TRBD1 TGTGCCAGCAGCCAAGTCCCGGGACAGCAAGAGACCCAGTACTTC CASSQVPGQQETQYF
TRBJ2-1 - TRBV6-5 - TGTGCCAGCAGTTACCTAGACGCAACCTATGAGCAGTTCTTC CASSYLDATYEQFF
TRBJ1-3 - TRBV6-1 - TGTGCCAGCAGTTCTTCACAGGTTGGGAACACCATATATTTT CASSSSQVGNTIYF
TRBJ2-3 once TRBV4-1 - TGCGCCAGCAGCCAAGTCCTAATGATAGCAGATACGCAGTATTTT CASSQVLMIADTQYF
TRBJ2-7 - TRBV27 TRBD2 TGTGCCAGCAGTTTCCTAGCGGGAGAAGCCTACGAGCAGTACTTC CASSFLAGEAYEQYF
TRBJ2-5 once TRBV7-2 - TGTGCCAGCAGCTTAATGGACTGGGGAGAGACCCAGTACTTC CASSLMDWGETQYF
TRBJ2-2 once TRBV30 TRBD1 TGTGCCTGGAGAACCTTGGACAGGGGGCTCACCGGGGAGCTGTTTTTT CAWRTLDRGLTGELFF
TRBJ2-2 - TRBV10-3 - TGTGCCATTAATACCGCGGGAAGGGAAGCGATCCCGAACACCGGGGAGCTGTTTTTT CAINTAGREAIPNTGELFF
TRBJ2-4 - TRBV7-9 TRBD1 TGTGCCAGCAGCTTAGCCTTGGGACAGTCGAGAAACATTCAGTACTTC CASSLALGQSRNIQYF
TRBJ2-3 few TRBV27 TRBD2 TGTGCCAGCCTTAGCGGGACTAGCACAGATACGCAGTATTTT CASLSGTSTDTQYF
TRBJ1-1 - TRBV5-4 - TGTGCCAGCAGCCCGCCCCAGGGCACTGAAGCTTTCTTT CASSPPQGTEAFF
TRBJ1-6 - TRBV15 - TGTGCCACCAGCAGAGACAGGGGAAATTCACCCCTCCACTTT CATSRDRGNSPLHF
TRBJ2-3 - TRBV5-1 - TGCGCCAGCAGCTTTGGCCCCAGGGTGGAGGATACGCAGTATTTT CASSFGPRVEDTQYF
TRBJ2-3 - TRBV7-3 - TGTGCCAGCAGCTTAAGTCGGGATACGCAGTATTTT CASSLSRDTQYF
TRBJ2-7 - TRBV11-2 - TGTGCCAGCAGCTTAATTACTCACCCGGCCTACGAGCAGTACTTC CASSLITHPAYEQYF
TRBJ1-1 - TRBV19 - TGTGCCTCCATTTCCGGGAACACTGAAGCTTTCTTT CASISGNTEAFF
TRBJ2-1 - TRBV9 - TGTGCCAGCAGCACCCGTGTAGCGGAGAACTACAATGAGCAGTTCTTC CASSTRVAENYNEQFF
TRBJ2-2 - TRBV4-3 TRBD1 TGCGCCAGCAGCCAAGCGGGACAGACGAACACCGGGGAGCTGTTTTTT CASSQAGQTNTGELFF
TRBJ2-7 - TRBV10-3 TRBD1 TGTGCCATCAGCGGGACAGGGGGCTCCTACGGGAACGAGCAGTACTTC CAISGTGGSYGNEQYF
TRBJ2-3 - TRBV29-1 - TGCAGCGTTGGTGGCATAGCAGTCACAGATACGCAGTATTTT CSVGGIAVTDTQYF
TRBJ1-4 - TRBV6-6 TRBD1 TGTGCCAGCACCGCGGACAGGGGAGACGAAAAACTGTTTTTT CASTADRGDEKLFF
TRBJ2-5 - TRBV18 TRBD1 TGTGCCAGCTCACCACCTCGTGGGACAGGGCCATTTGAGACCCAGTACTTC CASSPPRGTGPFETQYF
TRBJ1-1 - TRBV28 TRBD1 TGTGCCAGCAGTGGGACAGGGGGCTCTTCGGGAAACACTGAAGCTTTCTTT CASSGTGGSSGNTEAFF
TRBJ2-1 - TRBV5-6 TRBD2 TGTGCCAGCAGCTTGGATCTCGGGACTAGCGGATACAATGAGCAGTTCTTC CASSLDLGTSGYNEQFF
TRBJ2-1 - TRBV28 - TGTGCCAGCAGTTTACCGTTGTCGGGAGTTGCGGGCCACAATGAGCAGTTCTTC CASSLPLSGVAGHNEQFF
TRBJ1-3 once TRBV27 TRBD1 TGTGCCAGCAGAGGACAGGGGGCGCGTGGAAACACCATATATTTT CASRGQGARGNTIYF